Below, 2 T cell receptor beta chains from the same sample are listed, as sequenced in a study of blood T cell repertoires in COVID-19. Assay: immunoSEQ multiplex PCR; the TCRdb copy retains only in-frame clones and omits some. The repertoire holds 150,000 to 200,000 clones, with roughly nine tenths as singletons. Specimen: PBMCs or T cells enriched from blood (not recorded which). These receptors were collected from a woman in her thirties or forties with acute COVID-19.

This chain joins TRBV6-5 and TRBJ2-1; 7 positions match TRBD2. Trimming cost V 8 bases and J 3 bases; bases outside gene matches: 7. The CDR3 loop spans 14 amino acids. Germline-derived CDR1 and CDR2 are MNHEY and SVGAGI. The CDR3 region has the DNA TGTGCCAGCGCCAGCGGGACCAACTACAATGAGCAGTTCTTC. Amino acids: CASASGTNYNEQFF.

The chain uses TRBV18 and TRBJ1-6; 9 nucleotides line up with TRBD1. CDR1 is KGHSH, CDR2 LQKENI, per germline. The V segment lost 5 bases and the J segment 9 bases; nucleotides outside the gene matches: 8. There are 15 residues in the CDR3. CDR3 sequence: CASSEQTGGSSPLHF. In DNA, the CDR3 is TGTGCCAGCTCAGAACAGACAGGGGGAAGTTCACCCCTCCACTTT.